This TCR beta chain was recovered during a study of blood T cell repertoires in COVID-19. As for the study in general: Sources were T cells, B-cell-depleted T cells, or PBMCs; the material itself was cDNA or gDNA.

CDR1 SQVTM and CDR2 ANQGSEA come from the germline V gene. Losses at the gene ends were 5 bases for V and 3 bases for J; bases not matched to a gene: 1. The length of the CDR3 is 14 residues. The repertoire was sequenced with immunoSEQ multiplex PCR; TCRdb's copy has only in-frame clones and lacks some. The sample records hundreds of thousands of clones, just over 85% being singletons. This clonotype originated in a woman in her thirties with active or convalescent COVID-19. Sequencing was performed on peripheral blood. The chain joins TRBV29-1 to TRBJ2-1, with TRBD2 matching over 13 bases. The CDR3 region has the DNA TGCAGCGTTCGACTAGCGGGGGGCTACAATGAGCAGTTCTTC. Translating it yields CSVRLAGGYNEQFF.